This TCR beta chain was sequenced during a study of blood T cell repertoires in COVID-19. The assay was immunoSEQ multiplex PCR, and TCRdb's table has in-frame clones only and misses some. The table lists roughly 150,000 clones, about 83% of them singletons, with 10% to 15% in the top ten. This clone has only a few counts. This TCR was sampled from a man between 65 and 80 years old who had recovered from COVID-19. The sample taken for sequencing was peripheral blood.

Here the CDR3 DNA reads TGCGCCAGCAGCTTGGCAGAAGGGAGTGGAAACACCATATATTTT. Its translation is CASSLAEGSGNTIYF. The chain uses TRBV5-1 and TRBJ1-3, with D uncertain. Trimming cost V 0 bases and J 3 bases, with 10 bases left between them. The CDR3 totals 15 residues. CDR1 is SGHRS, CDR2 YFSETQ, per germline.